The entry below gives a single TCR beta chain sequence along with its context. Antigen specificity is unknown. This sample is drawn from a study of tumor and adjacent non-tumor tissue in lung cancer. Findings and limits, study-wide: In normal lung, the top 100 clones were significantly more dominant than in tumor. Compared with tumor, normal lung showed significantly lower TCR diversity.

TCRbeta libraries were built with three rounds of nested PCR, modified from ARM-PCR. TCRdb fed the multiplex PCR reads into MiXCR, producing one record per CDR3 protein. The sample contains under 95,000 distinct CDR3 sequences, approximately 80% of which appear only once. Germline V gene data show CDR1 as SGHNT and CDR2 as YENEEA. Trimming left V 4 bases short and J 13 bases short, with 20 bases between. The CDR3 contains 13 residues. The template was RNA from unsorted bulk tissue. Distant lung tissue was collected more than 3 cm away from the tumor edge. Chemotherapy-naive patients with new lung cancer underwent thoracic surgery in China, August–late 2014.

The sequenced sample consisted of distant non-tumor lung tissue. The receptor was isolated from a man between 60 and 70 years old with non-small cell lung cancer. This chain links TRBV11-3 with TRBJ2-7, with no clear D. Here the CDR3 reads CASSYGQTYVHYF. The CDR3, as DNA: TGTGCCAGCAGCTACGGGCAGACCTACGTGCACTACTTC.